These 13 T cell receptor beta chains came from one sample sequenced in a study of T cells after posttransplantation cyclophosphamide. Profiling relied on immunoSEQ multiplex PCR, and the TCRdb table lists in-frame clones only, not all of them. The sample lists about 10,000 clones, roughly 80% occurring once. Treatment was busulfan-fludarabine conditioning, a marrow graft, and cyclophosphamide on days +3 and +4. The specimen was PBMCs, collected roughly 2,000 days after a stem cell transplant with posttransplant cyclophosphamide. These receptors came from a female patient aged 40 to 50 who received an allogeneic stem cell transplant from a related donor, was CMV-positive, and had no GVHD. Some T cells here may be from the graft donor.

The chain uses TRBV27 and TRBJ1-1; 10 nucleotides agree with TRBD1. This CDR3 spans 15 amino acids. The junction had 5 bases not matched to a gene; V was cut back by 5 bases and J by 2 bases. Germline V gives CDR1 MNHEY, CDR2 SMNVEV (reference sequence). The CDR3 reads CASSGGTGDNTEAFF. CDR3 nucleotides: TGTGCCAGCAGTGGGGGGACAGGGGACAACACTGAAGCTTTCTTT.

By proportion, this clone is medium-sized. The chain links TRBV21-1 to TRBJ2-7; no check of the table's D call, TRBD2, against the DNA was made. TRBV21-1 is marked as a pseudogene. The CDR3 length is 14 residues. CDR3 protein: CASIPGLSRHEQYF. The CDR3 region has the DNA TGTGCCAGCATCCCGGGACTGTCAAGGCACGAGCAGTACTTC.

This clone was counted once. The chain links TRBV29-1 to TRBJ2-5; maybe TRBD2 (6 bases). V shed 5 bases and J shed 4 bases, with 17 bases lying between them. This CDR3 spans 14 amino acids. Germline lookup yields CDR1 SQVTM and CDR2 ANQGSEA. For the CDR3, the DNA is TGCAGCGTTTCGGGACTCGGCATAGGAGAGACCCAGTACTTC. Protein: CSVSGLGIGETQYF.

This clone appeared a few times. The CDR3 DNA follows: TGCGCCAGCAGCCAAGATCTGGGGGACAGCCCGCGAGGGGCTGAAGCTTTCTTT. The encoded protein is CASSQDLGDSPRGAEAFF. The chain recombines TRBV4-1 with TRBJ1-1; 7 nucleotides line up with TRBD1. The CDR3 consists of 18 residues. The germline V gene encodes CDR1 MGHRA and CDR2 YSYEKL. Trimming took 0 bases from V and 6 from J; bases not matched to a gene: 16.

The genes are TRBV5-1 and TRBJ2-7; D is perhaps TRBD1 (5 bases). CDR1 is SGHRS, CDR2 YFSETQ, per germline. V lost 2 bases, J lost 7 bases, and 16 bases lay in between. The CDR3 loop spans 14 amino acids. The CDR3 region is CASSLQPGFLEQYF. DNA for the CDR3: TGCGCCAGCAGCTTACAGCCAGGGTTCCTTGAGCAGTACTTC.

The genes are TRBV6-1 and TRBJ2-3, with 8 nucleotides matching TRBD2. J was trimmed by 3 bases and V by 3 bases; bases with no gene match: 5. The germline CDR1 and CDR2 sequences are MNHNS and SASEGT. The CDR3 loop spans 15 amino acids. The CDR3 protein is CASSEGIAGTDTQYF. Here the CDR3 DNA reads TGTGCCAGCAGTGAGGGAATAGCGGGGACAGATACGCAGTATTTT.

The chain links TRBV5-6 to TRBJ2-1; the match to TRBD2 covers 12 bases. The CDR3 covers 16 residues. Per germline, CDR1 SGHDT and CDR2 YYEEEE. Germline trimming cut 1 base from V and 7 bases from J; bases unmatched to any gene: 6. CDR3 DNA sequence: TGTGCCAGCAGCTTGCGGCTAGCGGGGGGGCAAAATGAGCAGTTCTTC. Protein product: CASSLRLAGGQNEQFF.

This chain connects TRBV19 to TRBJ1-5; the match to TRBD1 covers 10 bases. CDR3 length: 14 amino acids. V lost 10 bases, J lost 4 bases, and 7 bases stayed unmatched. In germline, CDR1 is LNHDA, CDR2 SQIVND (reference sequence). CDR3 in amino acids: CATTGTGENQPQHF. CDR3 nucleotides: TGTGCCACTACCGGGACAGGGGAGAATCAGCCCCAGCATTTT.

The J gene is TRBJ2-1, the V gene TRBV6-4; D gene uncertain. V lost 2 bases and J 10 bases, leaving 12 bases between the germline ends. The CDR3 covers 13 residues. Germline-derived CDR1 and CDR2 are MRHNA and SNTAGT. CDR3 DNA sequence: TGTGCCAGCAGTGACAGGATCGGAGAGGAGCAGTTCTTC. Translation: CASSDRIGEEQFF.

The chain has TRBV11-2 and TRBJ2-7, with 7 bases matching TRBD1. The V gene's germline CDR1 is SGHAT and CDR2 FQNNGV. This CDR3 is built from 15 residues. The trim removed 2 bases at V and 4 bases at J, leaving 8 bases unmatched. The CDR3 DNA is TGTGCCAGCAGCTTACATCGACAGGGCTGGTACGAGCAGTACTTC. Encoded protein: CASSLHRQGWYEQYF.

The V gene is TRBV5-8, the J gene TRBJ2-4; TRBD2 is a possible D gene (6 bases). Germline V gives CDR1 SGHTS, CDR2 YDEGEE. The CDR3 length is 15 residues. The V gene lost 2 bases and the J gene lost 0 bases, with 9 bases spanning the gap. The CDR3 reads CASSFGLLAKNIQYF. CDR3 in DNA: TGTGCCAGCAGCTTCGGACTACTAGCCAAAAACATTCAGTACTTC.

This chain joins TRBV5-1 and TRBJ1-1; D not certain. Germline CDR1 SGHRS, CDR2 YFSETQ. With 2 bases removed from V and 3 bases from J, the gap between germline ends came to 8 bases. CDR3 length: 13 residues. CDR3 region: CASSFLRDTEAFF. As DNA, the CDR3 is TGCGCCAGCAGCTTCTTACGGGACACTGAAGCTTTCTTT. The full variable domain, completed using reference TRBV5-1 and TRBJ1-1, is KAGVTQTPRYLIKTRGQQVTLSCSPISGHRSVSWYQQTPGQGLQFLFEYFSETQRNKGNFPGRFSGRQFSNSRSEMNVSTLELGDSALYLCASSFLRDTEAFFGQGTRLTVV.

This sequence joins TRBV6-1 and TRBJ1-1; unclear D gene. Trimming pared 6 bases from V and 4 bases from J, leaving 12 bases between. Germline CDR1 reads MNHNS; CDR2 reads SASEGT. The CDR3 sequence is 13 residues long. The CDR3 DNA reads TGTGCCAGCAGCGAGGGAGGAGGCACTGAAGCTTTCTTT. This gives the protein CASSEGGGTEAFF.